These 20 T cell receptor beta chains came from one sample sequenced in a study of blood T cell repertoires in COVID-19. The protocol was immunoSEQ multiplex PCR, while the TCRdb copy is restricted to in-frame clones and leaves out a portion. This sample has about 64,000 clones, with 65% to 80% found just once. The specimen was peripheral blood. The source is a human donor in a cohort sampled during active COVID-19.

This clone was counted a single time. The rearrangement uses TRBV4-2 and TRBJ2-7; 7 positions agree with TRBD1. From germline, CDR1 is LGHNA and CDR2 YNFKEQ. Trimming cost V 1 base and J 3 bases; bases outside gene matches: 15. CDR3 length equals 18 residues. CDR3: CASSQVQGAGGLIYEQYF. CDR3 bases: TGTGCCAGCAGCCAAGTCCAAGGGGCAGGGGGATTGATCTACGAGCAGTACTTC.

The chain uses TRBV6-5 and TRBJ1-4, with unresolved D. Germline lookup yields CDR1 MNHEY and CDR2 SVGAGI. The ends were cut back, 7 bases at V and 6 bases at J, with 12 bases in the middle. The CDR3 totals 13 residues. Here the CDR3 DNA reads TGTGCCAGCACCCAGGTGATCCATGAAAAACTGTTTTTT. It encodes CASTQVIHEKLFF.

This chain links TRBV29-1 with TRBJ1-1; D call uncertain. CDR3 length: 13 amino acids. The germline V and J ends were trimmed by 4 bases and 0 bases, with 9 bases remaining between them. CDR1 and CDR2 from the germline V gene are SQVTM and ANQGSEA. The CDR3 nucleotides are TGCAGCGTTGGTCAACAGTTGAACACTGAAGCTTTCTTT. Protein sequence: CSVGQQLNTEAFF. Using reference TRBV29-1 and TRBJ1-1 for the parts outside the CDR3, the full variable domain is SAVISQKPSRDICQRGTSLTIQCQVDSQVTMMFWYRQQPGQSLTLIATANQGSEATYESGFVIDKFPISRPNLTFSTLTVSNMSPEDSSIYLCSVGQQLNTEAFFGQGTRLTVV.

The genes are TRBV3-1 (or the pseudogene TRBV3-2) and TRBJ1-6; TRBD1 matches at 8 bases. With 5 bases clipped from V and 3 bases from J, the junction kept 9 bases outside the gene matches. There are 17 residues in the CDR3. The germline V gene has CDR1 LGHDT and CDR2 YNNKEL (reference sequence). This CDR3 reads CASSTGTGDFYNSPLHF. The CDR3 coding sequence is TGTGCCAGCAGCACTGGGACAGGAGACTTCTATAATTCACCCCTCCACTTT.

The chain combines TRBV3-1 (or the pseudogene TRBV3-2) with TRBJ2-5; 7 bases map to TRBD2. The CDR3 runs 12 residues. V lost 7 bases and J lost 4; bases outside the gene matches: 3. The germline V gene encodes CDR1 LGHDT and CDR2 YNNKEL (reference sequence). CDR3 sequence: CASTGRGETQYF. CDR3 DNA: TGTGCCAGCACAGGGAGGGGAGAGACCCAGTACTTC.

The chain combines TRBV5-1 with TRBJ1-1, with 7 positions matching TRBD1. The CDR3 is 15 amino acids. Germline V gives CDR1 SGHRS, CDR2 YFSETQ. Losses at the gene ends were 1 base for V and 1 base for J; bases not matched to a gene: 4. The CDR3 bases are TGCGCCAGCAGCTTGTGGCAGGGGGGGAACACTGAAGCTTTCTTT. The encoded protein is CASSLWQGGNTEAFF.

The rearrangement joins TRBV3-1 (or the pseudogene TRBV3-2) to TRBJ1-2, with 7 nucleotides matching TRBD1. The germline V gene encodes CDR1 LGHDT and CDR2 YNNKEL (reference sequence). V was clipped by 5 bases and J by 3 bases; unmatched bases: 3. The CDR3 sequence is 13 residues long. As DNA, the CDR3 is TGTGCCAGCAGCACAGGGGAGTACTATGGCTACACCTTC. Translation: CASSTGEYYGYTF.

The chain combines TRBV6-2 or TRBV6-3 with TRBJ2-7; 8 bases align to TRBD1. Germline CDR1 MNHEY, CDR2 SVGEGT. The CDR3 spans 14 residues. The trim removed 4 bases at V and 7 bases at J, leaving 9 bases unmatched. CDR3 coding DNA: TGTGCCAGCAGTTTGGGGCACAGGGGGGAAGAGCAGTACTTC. Encoded protein: CASSLGHRGEEQYF.

The V call is TRBV5-8, the J call TRBJ1-2; TRBD1 might be the D (5 bases). Trimming pared 4 bases from V and 7 bases from J, leaving 23 bases between. This CDR3 is 16 amino acids long. Germline V lookup: CDR1 SGHTS, CDR2 YDEGEE. The CDR3 spells CASSPGTDYVGFGYTF. Written as DNA, the CDR3 is TGTGCCAGCAGCCCGGGGACGGACTATGTGGGGTTTGGCTACACCTTC.

The rearrangement links TRBV28 to TRBJ2-6; no clear D. CDR3 length equals 15 residues. Germline V gene lookup returns CDR1 MDHEN and CDR2 SYDVKM. The germline V and J ends were trimmed by 3 bases and 2 bases, with 8 bases remaining between them. The CDR3 reads CASSFGLAGANVLTF. As DNA, the CDR3 is TGTGCCAGCAGTTTCGGGTTGGCTGGGGCCAACGTCCTGACTTTC.

This clone was recorded once. The chain combines TRBV6-6 with TRBJ1-2; weak D call: TRBD1 (6 bases). CDR3 size: 17 residues. CDR1 MNHNY and CDR2 SVGAGI come from the germline V gene (reference sequence). Trimming took 5 bases from V and 2 from J, leaving 21 bases between them. The CDR3 nucleotides are TGTGCCAGCAGTCCCGCCGCAACCGACAGGACGAACTATGGCTACACCTTC. This encodes CASSPAATDRTNYGYTF.

This clone was counted only a few times. Other DNA sequences in this specimen translate into the identical CDR3. The genes are TRBV5-4 and TRBJ2-3, with a tentative D call TRBD2 (5 bases). Per germline, CDR1 SGHNT and CDR2 YYREEE (reference sequence). V dropped 0 bases and J dropped 2 bases, with 7 bases sitting between them. The CDR3 contains 14 residues. The CDR3 coding sequence is TGTGCCAGCAGCTTGGCGCTAGCCACAGATACGCAGTATTTT. This translates into CASSLALATDTQYF.

V usage is TRBV9 and J usage is TRBJ2-5, with 11 bases matching TRBD2. CDR1 is SGDLS, CDR2 YYNGEE, per germline. V shed 4 bases, J shed 3 bases, and the junction held 2 bases outside the gene matches. CDR3 length: 14 amino acids. The CDR3: CASSTSGGKETQYF. The CDR3 DNA sequence: TGTGCCAGCAGCACTAGCGGGGGAAAAGAGACCCAGTACTTC.

The chain links TRBV15 to TRBJ2-7, with 7 bases that match TRBD1. In germline, CDR1 is LNHNV, CDR2 YYDKDF (reference sequence). J gave up 5 bases and V 4 bases, and 8 bases lay outside the gene matches. The CDR3 runs 14 residues. CDR3 coding DNA: TGTGCCACCAGCACACCGGGACAGCCTAACGAGCAGTACTTC. It translates to CATSTPGQPNEQYF.

The V and J genes are TRBV7-8 and TRBJ1-5, with D perhaps matching TRBD1 (5 bases). This CDR3 is built from 17 residues. V lost 5 bases, J lost 5 bases, and 22 bases lay in between. Germline CDR1 is SGHVS and CDR2 is FQNEAQ. CDR3 in DNA: TGTGCCAGCAGCCTGAGCCTCAGGGTGAGTAATGATCAGCCCCAGCATTTT. Its translation: CASSLSLRVSNDQPQHF. Drawing the rest from reference TRBV7-8 and TRBJ1-5, the complete variable domain is GAGVSQSPRYKVAKRGQDVALRCDPISGHVSLFWYQQALGQGPEFLTYFQNEAQLDKSGLPSDRFFAERPEGSVSTLKIQRTQQEDSAVYLCASSLSLRVSNDQPQHFGDGTRLSIL.

The V call is TRBV5-4, the J call TRBJ2-5, with TRBD1 matching 10 bases. Germline V gene sequence: CDR1 SGHNT, CDR2 YYREEE (reference sequence). V was pared by 6 bases and J by 5 bases, with 4 bases of the junction left unmatched. The CDR3 covers 13 residues. CDR3 coding DNA: TGTGCCAGCAAGACAGGGGGCGCGGAGACCCAGTACTTC. This encodes CASKTGGAETQYF.

This clone turned up a few times. J is TRBJ2-5 and V is TRBV9, with 7 bases fitting TRBD1. Germline V gives CDR1 SGDLS, CDR2 YYNGEE. The V and J ends lost 4 bases and 1 base, in that order; junction bases with no gene match: 7. CDR3 length: 15 residues. The CDR3: CASSILQGPQETQYF. The CDR3 bases are TGTGCCAGCAGCATACTACAGGGGCCCCAAGAGACCCAGTACTTC.

This clone was observed a few times. The chain is built from TRBV20-1 and TRBJ2-7, with D uncertain. Germline V CDR1 and CDR2: DFQATT, SNEGSKA (reference sequence). There are 11 residues in the CDR3. V was pared by 4 bases and J by 7 bases, with 11 bases between. This chain's CDR3 is CSANTPWEQYF. The CDR3 DNA is TGCAGTGCTAACACCCCGTGGGAGCAGTACTTC.

V and J are TRBV6-5 and TRBJ1-5, with D perhaps matching TRBD1 (5 bases). The V and J ends lost 10 bases and 1 base respectively, with 17 bases between them. The CDR3 is 15 residues long. CDR1 and CDR2 (germline): MNHEY, SVGAGI. CDR3 bases: TGTGCCACCCAAGTAGGTCAGGGAAGCAATCAGCCCCAGCATTTT. It encodes CATQVGQGSNQPQHF.

On this clone: A much larger clonotype is one base distant, so this may be a read error. The sample has other DNA sequences that encode this CDR3 too. V and J are TRBV9 and TRBJ2-5; D uncertain. This CDR3 is 13 amino acids long. V was clipped by 0 bases and J by 2 bases, with 5 bases between them. The germline V gene encodes CDR1 SGDLS and CDR2 YYNGEE. CDR3: CASSVGQQETQYF. The CDR3 DNA reads TGTGCCAGCAGCGTAGGCCAGCAAGAGACCCAGTACTTC.